This TCR beta chain was sequenced in a study of T cell responses to AZD1222 COVID-19 vaccine. The study's findings and limits: Among the donors, most were white British and more were female, and clonal diversity was possibly underestimated. Just a handful of AZD1222 recipients were seropositive at baseline.

This clone showed up just once. Its antigen remains unidentified. The table came from immunoSEQ multiplex PCR; TCRdb's copy has only in-frame clones and leaves some out. The data show under 200,000 clones, around nine tenths seen once. Sequencing was performed on peripheral blood, taken 28 days after the second dose of the MenACWY control vaccine. The sequence came from an adult who received the MenACWY meningococcal vaccine as a control.

The CDR3 reads CASSFWRTPYEQYF. The CDR3 DNA follows: TGTGCCAGCAGTTTCTGGCGGACCCCCTACGAGCAGTACTTC. The V call is TRBV27, the J call TRBJ2-7; D call uncertain. Germline V lookup: CDR1 MNHEY, CDR2 SMNVEV (reference sequence). The CDR3 runs to 14 residues. Between the trimmed V and J ends, which lost 3 bases and 2 bases, there was a span of 11 bases.